This is a list of T cell receptor beta chains from one sample in a study of cytomegalovirus exposure and HLA in healthy donors. Some clones are missing from TCRdb's copy, which holds only in-frame ones; the method was immunoSEQ multiplex PCR. The sample carries about 130,000 clones, around 80% recorded once. Input material: PBMCs. The receptor source for this set is a man aged 50 or older in good health and CMV-seronegative. Both conserved end residues are part of each CDR3. Each record gives: clone size, J gene, D gene, V gene, CDR3 protein, CDR3 DNA. A D gene is named only where the DNA matches it firmly. Only part of the rows carry a size: once, few, many, or a class if the clone is expanded.

few	TRBJ1-1	-	TRBV29-1	CSARDSNTEAFF	TGCAGCGCTCGGGATTCGAACACTGAAGCTTTCTTT
-	TRBJ2-1	-	TRBV7-2	CASSLGASYNEQFF	TGTGCCAGCAGCTTAGGCGCTAGCTACAATGAGCAGTTCTTC
few	TRBJ1-5	TRBD1	TRBV2	CASHGTGDQPQHF	TGTGCCAGCCACGGGACAGGGGATCAGCCCCAGCATTTT
-	TRBJ2-5	-	TRBV5-1	CASSLAQEKETQYF	TGCGCCAGCAGCTTGGCACAGGAGAAGGAGACCCAGTACTTC
-	TRBJ2-1	TRBD2	TRBV6-1	CASSDPGTSANNEQFF	TGTGCCAGCAGTGACCCTGGGACTAGCGCCAACAATGAGCAGTTCTTC
-	TRBJ1-5	-	TRBV27	CASSYRGGQPQHF	TGTGCCAGCAGCTATCGGGGGGGCCAGCCCCAGCATTTT
-	TRBJ2-7	-	TRBV5-6	CASSLVSNGQYF	TGTGCCAGCAGCTTGGTTAGTAACGGGCAGTACTTC
-	TRBJ2-3	-	TRBV11-2	CASSLPGGFPGTSTDTQYF	TGTGCCAGCAGCCTCCCTGGAGGTTTCCCCGGGACTAGCACAGATACGCAGTATTTT
-	TRBJ2-7	-	TRBV2	CASKGDPYEQYF	TGTGCCAGCAAGGGGGATCCCTACGAGCAGTACTTC
-	TRBJ1-2	-	TRBV30	CAWSVARLYGYTF	TGTGCCTGGAGTGTAGCCAGACTCTATGGCTACACCTTC
-	TRBJ1-4	-	TRBV7-8	CASSPPRGDDEKLFF	TGTGCCAGCAGCCCACCTCGGGGGGATGATGAAAAACTGTTTTTT
-	TRBJ1-5	-	TRBV4-1	CASSQESTLNQPQHF	TGCGCCAGCAGCCAAGAAAGCACACTAAATCAGCCCCAGCATTTT
-	TRBJ2-7	-	TRBV15	CATSRDTRQAYEQYF	TGTGCCACCAGCAGAGATACCCGACAGGCCTACGAGCAGTACTTC
-	TRBJ2-7	-	TRBV2	CASRGGFDEQYF	TGTGCCAGCCGCGGTGGGTTCGACGAGCAGTACTTC
-	TRBJ2-5	-	TRBV5-1	CASSLQGSEETQYF	TGCGCCAGCAGCTTACAGGGTTCGGAAGAGACCCAGTACTTC
-	TRBJ1-5	-	TRBV4-3	CASSQDVQGYSNQPQHF	TGCGCCAGCAGCCAAGATGTCCAGGGTTATAGCAATCAGCCCCAGCATTTT
-	TRBJ2-5	TRBD1	TRBV7-6	CASSLQGIQETQYF	TGTGCCAGCAGCCTACAGGGGATCCAAGAGACCCAGTACTTC
-	TRBJ1-6	-	TRBV18	CASSPMARGNSPLHF	TGTGCCAGCTCACCTATGGCAAGGGGAAATTCACCCCTCCACTTT
-	TRBJ2-7	-	TRBV7-9	CASSLDRSDYEQYF	TGTGCTAGCAGCTTAGACAGGTCTGACTACGAGCAGTACTTC
-	TRBJ1-2	-	TRBV5-4	CASSLIEANYGYTF	TGTGCCAGCAGCCTCATAGAAGCTAACTATGGCTACACCTTC
-	TRBJ1-4	TRBD1	TRBV27	CASSRRTGGEKLFF	TGTGCCAGCAGCCGCCGGACAGGAGGGGAAAAACTGTTTTTT
once	TRBJ2-3	TRBD1	TRBV5-1	CASSLAPQGAGTDTQYF	TGCGCCAGCAGCTTGGCCCCACAGGGGGCTGGCACAGATACGCAGTATTTT
-	TRBJ2-3	-	TRBV30	CAWTGGGAPDTQYF	TGTGCCTGGACCGGAGGGGGGGCACCAGATACGCAGTATTTT
-	TRBJ2-6	-	TRBV5-1	CASSLALTGFSGANVLTF	TGCGCCAGCAGCTTGGCACTTACTGGTTTTTCTGGGGCCAACGTCCTGACTTTC
-	TRBJ1-5	TRBD1	TRBV5-1	CASSWTGPEEEPQHF	TGCGCCAGCAGCTGGACAGGGCCGGAGGAGGAGCCCCAGCATTTT
-	TRBJ2-2	-	TRBV5-1	CASSRGNGNTGELFF	TGCGCCAGCAGCCGAGGGAATGGGAACACCGGGGAGCTGTTTTTT
once	TRBJ1-2	TRBD1	TRBV9	CASRNSGTADGYTF	TGTGCCAGCAGAAACTCCGGGACAGCGGATGGCTACACCTTC
-	TRBJ2-5	TRBD1	TRBV6-6	CASSGQGLETQYF	TGTGCCAGCTCCGGACAGGGGTTAGAGACCCAGTACTTC
-	TRBJ2-2	-	TRBV5-6	CATSAGSSNTGELFF	TGTGCCACTTCGGCAGGTAGTTCGAACACCGGGGAGCTGTTTTTT
-	TRBJ1-5	TRBD1	TRBV5-1	CASSRTGAQPQHF	TGCGCCAGCAGCCGAACAGGGGCTCAGCCCCAGCATTTT
-	TRBJ1-2	-	TRBV6-5	CASSYSTRGGGYTF	TGTGCCAGCAGTTACTCGACCAGGGGTGGAGGCTACACCTTC
few	TRBJ2-7	-	TRBV13	CASSFSTGSGSPYEQYF	TGTGCCAGCAGCTTTAGTACCGGTAGCGGATCCCCCTACGAGCAGTACTTC
-	TRBJ2-7	-	TRBV4-2	CASSQEGGRASYEQYF	TGTGCCAGCAGCCAAGAGGGCGGGCGCGCGTCCTACGAGCAGTACTTC
-	TRBJ1-1	-	TRBV12-2	CASRLQGTTEAFF	TGTGCAAGTCGCTTGCAGGGGACCACTGAAGCTTTCTTT